The present TCR beta chain was sequenced within a study of CD8 T cells in ankylosing spondylitis. Making the TCR beta libraries involved quantitative 5'-RACE with molecular barcodes. TCRdb passed the 5' RACE reads through MiXCR, listing each CDR3 protein once. The top ten hold under 4.5% of the sample, which has about 500,000 distinct CDR3 sequences, 5.3% seen once. A remark on this clonotype: The antigen is unknown.

Study observations and caveats: Disease-linked clones had a CD8+ phenotype and relatively low frequency in peripheral blood. Roughly eight highly homologous variants made up a TCR beta motif that seemed to typify ankylosing spondylitis blood. Disease-linked clones were reportedly significantly enriched in matched ankylosing spondylitis synovial fluid. Reactive arthritis synovial fluid and blood were previously reported to contain some motif variants.

The sequence derives from a male donor with ankylosing spondylitis. The sample consisted of blood, either unsorted or a sorted T cell fraction (not recorded which).

The CDR3 loop is CASSYPEQYF. The CDR3 nucleotides read TGTGCCAGCAGTTACCCAGAGCAGTACTTC. The V call is TRBV6-2 or TRBV6-3, the J call TRBJ2-7; the D is unclear. Per the germline V gene, CDR1 is MNHEY and CDR2 is SVGEGT. V shed 2 bases and J shed 7 bases, with 3 bases lying between them. This CDR3 is 10 amino acids long.